This T cell receptor beta chain was documented in a study of spatial heterogeneity in lung cancer. Study overall: Patients with untreated early-stage non-small cell lung cancer, numbering 72, were the donors. There were consistently more beta-chain sequences detected than alpha-chain sequences.

Deletions cut 2 bases from V and 4 bases from J, with 11 bases between. The CDR3 has 14 amino acids. The V gene's germline CDR1 is KGHSH and CDR2 LQKENI. Time point reported: blood at routine non-recurrence follow-up after resection. Whole RNA, which was extracted from tumor, nontumor lung tissue or frozen PBMC, was sequenced without any cell sorting. This clonotype was seen only a few times. Unique molecular identifiers, one per molecule, were present on every TCR cDNA molecule. TCRdb re-called the 5' RACE reads with MiXCR, one entry per CDR3 protein. The sample gives roughly 120,000 distinct CDR3 sequences, 12% of which show up once; 16% is in the top ten.

The sequencing here drew on PBMCs, taken at follow-up. The TCR sequence derives from a male donor with early-stage non-small cell lung cancer. The V call is TRBV18, the J call TRBJ2-5; TRBD1 might be the D (6 bases). The CDR3 bases are TGTGCCAGCTCACCAGGGGGCAAGGGAGAGACCCAGTACTTC. Its translation: CASSPGGKGETQYF.